This TCR beta chain was found in a study of cytomegalovirus exposure and HLA in healthy donors. General study points: It was in a later analysis that TCR association rates were seen to vary by HLA locus, highest for DRB1 and lowest for HLA-C. A later analysis found that most CMV-associated TCR beta chains appeared HLA-restricted. Most observed TCR sequences were rare, whereas some public TCRs were detected in many donors. The study carried out a later analysis of TCR beta sequences. It associated some 18,000 of them with specific HLA alleles at a false discovery rate of 0.05.

Use of 60 Vbeta and 13 Jbeta primers characterized the PCR. Clones were sequenced by immunoSEQ multiplex PCR, and TCRdb holds only the in-frame ones, with some missing. The table includes about 140,000 clones, almost 80% detected once. CDR1 is GTSNPN and CDR2 is SVGIG in the germline V gene (reference sequence). The CDR3 runs to 14 residues. V was pared by 1 base and J by 10 bases, with 14 bases between. In regard to this clone: Antigen: not known.

The clonotype was recovered from a man aged 18 to 30 in good health and CMV-seronegative. The rearrangement joins TRBV30 to TRBJ1-6, with a weak D call TRBD1 (5 bases). Material for sequencing was PBMCs. The CDR3 spells CAWSDGRVGSPLHF. CDR3 sequence (DNA): TGTGCCTGGAGTGATGGCAGGGTTGGATCACCCCTCCACTTT.